This TCR beta chain was recorded in a study of tissue T cells after allogeneic stem cell transplantation. The table lists this clone with a count of one. This CDR3 is built from 15 residues. Looked up from germline, CDR1 is MNHEY and CDR2 is SMNVEV (reference sequence). V was pared by 6 bases and J by 4 bases, with 15 bases between. Here immunoSEQ multiplex PCR was the method, and the copy in TCRdb shows in-frame clones only, minus some. The sample yields about 42,000 clones, more than 90% seen once. The V and J genes are TRBV27 and TRBJ1-4; tentative D call: TRBD1 (5 bases). This clonotype was sampled from a woman aged 35 to 70 who later had graft-versus-host disease after an allogeneic stem cell transplant. Sample: blood, taken before transplantation. Here the CDR3 DNA reads TGTGCCAGCAGCTCCCCGTTGACAGTTAATGAAAAACTGTTTTTT. It specifies CASSSPLTVNEKLFF.